The entry below gives a single T cell receptor (beta chain) sequence along with its context. Germline V gene data show CDR1 as MNHNS and CDR2 as SASEGT. Trimming cost V 4 bases and J 9 bases; bases outside gene matches: 7. This CDR3 spans 14 amino acids. These data are taken from a study of T cell changes during pregnancy in multiple sclerosis. The protocol was immunoSEQ multiplex PCR, while the TCRdb copy is restricted to in-frame clones and leaves out a portion. This table holds tens of thousands of clones, around 91% found once. This specimen consisted of CD4+ T cells from peripheral blood mononuclear cells, obtained in the second trimester of pregnancy. V gene TRBV6-1 combines with J gene TRBJ2-1; 9 nucleotides agree with TRBD1. The sequence came from a female donor in good health, enrolled as a control in a pregnancy study. CDR3 nucleotide sequence: TGTGCCAGCAGTGGCCGGGACAGGGTCCGTGAGCAGTTCTTC. It translates to CASSGRDRVREQFF.